The 32 T cell receptor beta chains listed next were all sequenced from one sample in a study of blood T cell repertoires in COVID-19. Some clones are missing from TCRdb's copy, which holds only in-frame ones; the method was immunoSEQ multiplex PCR. The table records around 270,000 clones, around nine tenths of them present only once. The sample was peripheral blood. The receptor set was obtained from a man younger than 40 with acute or convalescent COVID-19.

The chain joins TRBV7-3 to TRBJ1-5; D uncertain. The CDR3 consists of 18 residues. Germline V lookup: CDR1 SGHTA, CDR2 FQGTGA. V lost 6 bases and J 0 bases, leaving 21 bases between the germline ends. The CDR3 DNA is TGTGCCAGCAGAAATTCCTATCCGAGGGTCTATAGCAATCAGCCCCAGCATTTT. Translated, it gives CASRNSYPRVYSNQPQHF.

The chain couples TRBV6-5 to TRBJ2-2; 7 bases line up with TRBD1. The CDR3 totals 15 residues. Germline V gives CDR1 MNHEY, CDR2 SVGAGI. Germline trimming cut 8 bases from V and 0 bases from J; bases unmatched to any gene: 6. The chain's CDR3 is CASDVDRANTGELFF. CDR3 in DNA: TGTGCCAGCGATGTTGACAGGGCGAACACCGGGGAGCTGTTTTTT.

This clone has more than one count but fewer than ten. The rearrangement links TRBV5-4 to TRBJ1-4; TRBD1 matches at 7 bases. The CDR3 spans 16 residues. The J segment lost 8 bases and the V segment lost 4 bases, leaving 14 bases of the junction unmatched. Germline CDR1 SGHNT, CDR2 YYREEE (reference sequence). The CDR3 spells CASSERMRQGGEKLFF. The CDR3 DNA reads TGTGCCAGCAGCGAACGAATGCGACAGGGCGGCGAAAAACTGTTTTTT.

This chain uses TRBV28 with TRBJ2-3; 8 bases match TRBD1. Per the germline V gene, CDR1 is MDHEN and CDR2 is SYDVKM. V shed 6 bases and J 5 bases; nucleotides not matched to a gene: 7. This CDR3 comprises 14 residues. CDR3 region: CASSRQGSGDTQYF. In nucleotides, the CDR3 is TGTGCCAGCAGCCGACAGGGGTCGGGAGATACGCAGTATTTT.

The chain joins TRBV28 to TRBJ1-2, with 8 bases that match TRBD1. Germline CDR1 is MDHEN and CDR2 is SYDVKM. This CDR3 contains 14 residues. J was trimmed by 3 bases and V by 2 bases; bases with no gene match: 2. The CDR3 DNA reads TGTGCCAGCAGTTTACAGGGGGCTTACTATGGCTACACCTTC. This encodes CASSLQGAYYGYTF.

This chain connects TRBV25-1 to TRBJ2-2; 14 positions agree with TRBD2. The CDR3 runs 16 residues. Trimming cost V 6 bases and J 7 bases; bases outside gene matches: 7. Per germline, CDR1 MGHDK and CDR2 SYGVNS. The CDR3 DNA sequence: TGTGCCAGCAGGAGGACTAGCGGGGGGTTAGTCGGGGAGCTGTTTTTT. Encoded protein: CASRRTSGGLVGELFF.

The table lists this clone with a count of one. The chain combines TRBV6-5 with TRBJ2-3; 12 bases fit TRBD2. The J segment lost 1 base and the V segment lost 8 bases, leaving 4 bases of the junction unmatched. The CDR3 spans 15 residues. Germline V CDR1 and CDR2: MNHEY, SVGAGI. The CDR3 loop reads CASDLAGGRTDTQYF. Here the CDR3 DNA reads TGTGCCAGCGACCTAGCGGGAGGGCGCACAGATACGCAGTATTTT.

This rearrangement joins TRBV19 to TRBJ1-5; unclear D gene. Germline V gene sequence: CDR1 LNHDA, CDR2 SQIVND (reference sequence). The CDR3 loop spans 12 amino acids. V was shortened by 6 bases and J by 8 bases, with 11 bases between the two germline ends. The CDR3 nucleotides read TGTGCCAGTAGAAACATGGTTGAGCCCCAGCATTTT. Translated, it gives CASRNMVEPQHF.

The chain is built from TRBV15 and TRBJ2-1; D might be TRBD2 (7 bases). CDR3 size: 16 residues. Per the germline V gene, CDR1 is LNHNV and CDR2 is YYDKDF (reference sequence). Trimming took 3 bases from V and 7 from J, leaving 19 bases between them. The CDR3 loop reads CATSREGQRGANEQFF. The CDR3 DNA is TGTGCCACCAGCAGGGAGGGCCAACGGGGGGCGAATGAGCAGTTCTTC.

DNA for the CDR3: TGCGCCAGCAGTCAATCGATCGTTCAACAGGGCGAGTCACCCCTCCACTTT. This translates into CASSQSIVQQGESPLHF. The chain joins TRBV23-1 to TRBJ1-6; D is perhaps TRBD1 (6 bases). TRBV23-1 is designated an ORF whose function remains uncertain. The CDR3 is 17 residues long. The V gene lost 0 bases and the J gene lost 10 bases, with 19 bases spanning the gap.

The genes are TRBV9 and TRBJ2-3, with 12 positions matching TRBD1. Germline CDR1 is SGDLS and CDR2 is YYNGEE. CDR3 size: 20 residues. Germline trimming cut 0 bases from V and 0 bases from J; bases unmatched to any gene: 11. In nucleotides, the CDR3 is TGTGCCAGCAGCGTAGGTTCCGGGACAGGGGGCGGCCATAGCACAGATACGCAGTATTTT. Amino acids: CASSVGSGTGGGHSTDTQYF.

The V and J genes are TRBV7-3 and TRBJ2-7, with D unclear. V was shortened by 5 bases and J by 6 bases, with 14 bases between the two germline ends. This CDR3 has 13 residues. Germline V gene sequence: CDR1 SGHTA, CDR2 FQGTGA. Here the CDR3 reads CASSRVHSGEQYF. For the CDR3, the DNA is TGTGCCAGCAGCCGCGTGCACTCCGGCGAGCAGTACTTC.

This chain uses TRBV18 with TRBJ1-4, with a possible D match to TRBD1 (5 bases). CDR3 length: 15 amino acids. Germline loops: CDR1 KGHSH, CDR2 LQKENI. Trimming cost V 5 bases and J 2 bases, with 12 bases left between them. Here the CDR3 DNA reads TGTGCCAGCTCAACAGGATTCACGACTAATGAAAAACTGTTTTTT. Translated: CASSTGFTTNEKLFF.

This rearrangement joins TRBV18 to TRBJ1-2, with TRBD1 matching over 11 bases. The V gene's germline CDR1 is KGHSH and CDR2 LQKENI. The CDR3 extends over 15 amino acids. V lost 3 bases to trimming and J lost 7 bases; unmatched junction nucleotides: 7. The DNA of the CDR3 is TGTGCCAGCTCACCTCGGACAGGGGGCGCGGCTGGCTACACCTTC. It codes for CASSPRTGGAAGYTF.

The chain uses TRBV12-3 or TRBV12-4 and TRBJ1-5; D is undetermined. The CDR3 is made up of 12 amino acids. V dropped 6 bases and J dropped 6 bases, with 9 bases sitting between them. CDR3 coding DNA: TGTGCCAGCAGCGGGAGGTTTCAGCCCCAGCATTTT. Its protein is CASSGRFQPQHF.

This clone has just a few counts. The V call is TRBV19, the J call TRBJ1-1; possible D gene TRBD1, 6 bases. The germline V gene has CDR1 LNHDA and CDR2 SQIVND (reference sequence). The CDR3 consists of 13 residues. The ends were cut back, 3 bases at V and 2 bases at J, with 7 bases in the middle. Here the CDR3 DNA reads TGTGCCAGTAGTATGGACAGAAACACTGAAGCTTTCTTT. This encodes CASSMDRNTEAFF.

In this sample, this clone turned up once. The rearrangement uses TRBV19 and TRBJ1-5; 7 bases map to TRBD1. With 1 base clipped from V and 3 bases from J, the junction kept 12 bases outside the gene matches. This CDR3 contains 18 residues. CDR1 is LNHDA, CDR2 SQIVND, per germline (reference sequence). CDR3 bases: TGTGCCAGTAGTATAGGGCTCCACAGGGGCGAATCCAATCAGCCCCAGCATTTT. It translates to CASSIGLHRGESNQPQHF.

A single count supports this clone. The chain uses TRBV21-1 and TRBJ2-1; TRBD2, the table's D call, lacks a check against the DNA. TRBV21-1 is flagged as a pseudogene. CDR3 length equals 18 residues. CDR3 DNA: TGTGCCAGCAACCCCGGCGCAATGGGACTAGCGGGGGGAAATGAGCAGTTCTTC. Translated: CASNPGAMGLAGGNEQFF.

This clone has only one observation. The chain has TRBV27 and TRBJ1-1; D remains ambiguous. CDR3 length: 10 amino acids. Deletions cut 7 bases from V and 8 bases from J, with 8 bases between. Looked up from germline, CDR1 is MNHEY and CDR2 is SMNVEV (reference sequence). CDR3 in amino acids: CASNPREAFF. In DNA form, the CDR3 reads TGTGCCAGCAACCCACGGGAAGCTTTCTTT.

The rearrangement links TRBV4-1 to TRBJ1-4; 10 nucleotides line up with TRBD1. The CDR3 length is 16 residues. J was trimmed by 8 bases and V by 4 bases; bases with no gene match: 10. Germline CDR1 MGHRA, CDR2 YSYEKL. In DNA form, the CDR3 reads TGCGCCAGCAGCCTACCCGGGACAGGGGAGGACGAAAAACTGTTTTTT. Residues: CASSLPGTGEDEKLFF.

The gene calls are TRBV29-1 and TRBJ1-2; D might be TRBD1 (6 bases). The CDR3 contains 9 residues. CDR1 is SQVTM and CDR2 is ANQGSEA in the germline V gene. Trimming left V 4 bases short and J 14 bases short, with 11 bases between. In DNA form, the CDR3 reads TGCAGCGTTGGGGTAGGGGGTACCTTC. Amino acids: CSVGVGGTF.

The genes are TRBV20-1 and TRBJ1-5; 8 bases are a match to TRBD1. In germline, CDR1 is DFQATT, CDR2 SNEGSKA (reference sequence). V shed 3 bases and J 3 bases; nucleotides not matched to a gene: 7. There are 15 residues in the CDR3. CDR3 nucleotides: TGCAGTGCTAGTACCCACAGGGGGGACAATCAGCCCCAGCATTTT. This translates into CSASTHRGDNQPQHF.

This clone appeared a single time. The chain has TRBV6-6 and TRBJ1-2; 8 bases align to TRBD1. V shed 2 bases and J 7 bases; nucleotides not matched to a gene: 6. Germline CDR1 MNHNY, CDR2 SVGAGI (reference sequence). This CDR3 is 14 amino acids long. CDR3: CASSYRDRGRGYTF. The DNA of the CDR3 is TGTGCCAGCAGTTACCGCGACAGGGGACGTGGCTACACCTTC.

The chain uses TRBV6-5 and TRBJ2-1; D is unclear. CDR3 length equals 13 residues. Germline V gene sequence: CDR1 MNHEY, CDR2 SVGAGI. Trimming cost V 8 bases and J 6 bases, with 14 bases left between them. CDR3: CASQHLDFNEQFF. DNA of the CDR3: TGTGCCAGCCAACATCTTGACTTCAATGAGCAGTTCTTC.

The chain couples TRBV2 to TRBJ2-5; D is perhaps TRBD2 (6 bases). The germline gives CDR1 SNHLY, CDR2 FYNNEI. V lost 11 bases, J lost 7 bases, and 14 bases lay in between. This CDR3 has 11 amino acids. The CDR3 nucleotides read TGTGCCGGGGAGGTCGAGAGGACCCAGTACTTC. Protein: CAGEVERTQYF.

This rearrangement joins TRBV7-9 to TRBJ1-5, with 8 bases identical to TRBD1. This CDR3 has 15 amino acids. Germline values: CDR1 SEHNR, CDR2 FQNEAQ (reference sequence). The V and J ends lost 5 bases and 0 bases, in that order; junction bases with no gene match: 3. The CDR3 here is CASSQGTGSNQPQHF. The CDR3 DNA is TGTGCCAGCAGCCAGGGGACAGGTAGCAATCAGCCCCAGCATTTT. Together with reference TRBV7-9 and TRBJ1-5, the CDR3 gives the full variable domain: DTGVSQNPRHKITKRGQNVTFRCDPISEHNRLYWYRQTLGQGPEFLTYFQNEAQLEKSRLLSDRFSAERPKGSFSTLEIQRTEQGDSAMYLCASSQGTGSNQPQHFGDGTRLSIL.

V and J are TRBV5-8 and TRBJ2-1; a possible D gene is TRBD1 (6 bases). Germline V CDR1 and CDR2: SGHTS, YDEGEE. This CDR3 is 16 amino acids long. V was shortened by 4 bases and J by 13 bases, with 27 bases between the two germline ends. CDR3 DNA sequence: TGTGCCAGCAGCAAAAGTAGGACAGCGGTCCGTGGCATTCAGTTCTTC. Residues: CASSKSRTAVRGIQFF. The whole variable domain, remainder taken from reference TRBV5-8 and TRBJ2-1, is EAGVTQSPTHLIKTRGQQATLRCSPISGHTSVYWYQQALGLGLQFLLWYDEGEERNRGNFPPRFSGRQFPNYSSELNVNALELEDSALYLCASSKSRTAVRGIQFFGPGTRLTVL.

V is TRBV19 and J is TRBJ2-1; no clear D. The length of the CDR3 is 13 residues. CDR1 is LNHDA and CDR2 is SQIVND in the germline V gene (reference sequence). Trimming stripped 1 base from V and 8 bases from J, with 9 bases between. This CDR3 reads CASSIAVIHEQFF. DNA of the CDR3: TGTGCCAGTAGTATAGCAGTAATCCATGAGCAGTTCTTC.

The genes are TRBV28 and TRBJ1-5; 7 bases match TRBD1. This CDR3 is 18 amino acids long. Germline CDR1 is MDHEN and CDR2 is SYDVKM. The J segment lost 0 bases and the V segment lost 7 bases, leaving 15 bases of the junction unmatched. The CDR3: CASNLLPGQRTSNQPQHF. In DNA form, the CDR3 reads TGTGCCAGCAATCTCTTACCGGGACAGAGGACTAGCAATCAGCCCCAGCATTTT.

This clone appeared a few times. The genes are TRBV27 and TRBJ2-7; TRBD2 agrees at 8 bases. The V gene's germline CDR1 is MNHEY and CDR2 SMNVEV (reference sequence). This CDR3 contains 16 residues. The J segment lost 6 bases and the V segment lost 11 bases, leaving 21 bases of the junction unmatched. Written as DNA, the CDR3 is TGTGCCGGTATTCCAACCGACCGGGGGGGAGTGGGCGAGCAGTACTTC. Its protein is CAGIPTDRGGVGEQYF.

This chain joins TRBV7-8 and TRBJ2-3, with D possibly being TRBD2 (5 bases). Germline-derived CDR1 and CDR2 are SGHVS and FQNEAQ. The CDR3 spans 17 residues. V lost 5 bases and J lost 2, with 20 bases in between. The CDR3 nucleotides read TGTGCCAGCAGCCCCCCTTGGACGGGGATATTCACAGATACGCAGTATTTT. Its protein product is CASSPPWTGIFTDTQYF. Drawing the rest from reference TRBV7-8 and TRBJ2-3, the complete variable domain is GAGVSQSPRYKVAKRGQDVALRCDPISGHVSLFWYQQALGQGPEFLTYFQNEAQLDKSGLPSDRFFAERPEGSVSTLKIQRTQQEDSAVYLCASSPPWTGIFTDTQYFGPGTRLTVL.

V gene TRBV5-4 combines with J gene TRBJ1-3; TRBD1 matches at 7 bases. The CDR3 has 15 amino acids. Germline V gene data show CDR1 as SGHNT and CDR2 as YYREEE (reference sequence). The J segment lost 4 bases and the V segment lost 3 bases, leaving 7 bases of the junction unmatched. The CDR3: CASSSPGQMGNTIYF. CDR3 coding DNA: TGTGCCAGCAGCTCCCCGGGACAGATGGGAAACACCATATATTTT.